This is a list of T cell receptor beta chains from one sample in a study of blood T cells in healthy people across ages. Each CDR3 protein is one row after TCRdb ran MiXCR on the 5' RACE reads. This table holds approximately 850,000 distinct CDR3 sequences, roughly 50% found once. Sequencing was performed on blood. The receptors were sampled from a man aged 25-45 years in good health. Each CDR3 is given with its conserved first and last residue. D genes are given only for firm matches. Some rows mark clone size as missing; the rest say once, few, many or name a class of expanded clone.

few	TRBV4-1	14	TRBJ2-1	NA	CASSQDVGSAEQFF	TGCGCCAGCAGCCAAGATGTGGGGTCTGCAGAGCAGTTCTTC
NA	TRBV7-2	15	TRBJ2-1	TRBD2	CASSLELAGGNEQFF	TGTGCCAGCAGCTTAGAACTAGCGGGAGGAAATGAGCAGTTCTTC
few	TRBV7-2	17	TRBJ1-5	TRBD1	CASSPGGTGRSNQPQHF	TGTGCCAGCAGCCCCGGAGGGACAGGGCGTAGCAATCAGCCCCAGCATTTT
few	TRBV7-6	14	TRBJ2-7	NA	CASSLGQLAYEQYF	TGTGCCAGCAGCTTAGGCCAGCTCGCCTACGAGCAGTACTTC
once	TRBV2	15	TRBJ2-4	NA	CARSSGGPAKNIQYF	TGTGCCCGCAGTTCAGGAGGGCCGGCCAAAAACATTCAGTACTTC
NA	TRBV5-1	13	TRBJ2-2	NA	CASSNGVTGELFF	TGCGCCAGCAGCAATGGGGTCACCGGGGAGCTGTTTTTT
NA	TRBV20-1	14	TRBJ1-5	NA	CSARTTIQNQPQHF	TGCAGTGCTAGGACAACGATTCAGAATCAGCCCCAGCATTTT
NA	TRBV20-1	13	TRBJ2-5	NA	CSARVTSEGTQYF	TGCAGTGCTAGAGTGACTAGTGAAGGGACCCAGTACTTC
NA	TRBV28	16	TRBJ2-6	NA	CASSTPGGTGANVLAF	TGTGCCAGCAGTACACCAGGGGGGACTGGGGCCAACGTCCTGGCTTTC
NA	TRBV20-1	13	TRBJ1-2	NA	CSAPVGFSYGYTF	TGCAGTGCCCCCGTGGGGTTCTCCTATGGCTACACCTTC
NA	TRBV29-1	15	TRBJ2-3	TRBD2	CSVEVAGLLTDTQYF	TGCAGCGTTGAGGTAGCGGGGTTACTCACAGATACGCAGTATTTT
NA	TRBV20-1	14	TRBJ1-2	NA	CSARVGGFSYGYTF	TGCAGTGCTAGAGTTGGGGGTTTCAGCTATGGCTACACCTTC
NA	TRBV20-1	16	TRBJ2-7	NA	CSALPIGGGPSYEQYF	TGCAGTGCCCTCCCCATAGGAGGGGGTCCCTCCTACGAGCAGTACTTC
few	TRBV29-1	12	TRBJ1-5	NA	CSARDGDQPQHF	TGCAGCGCAAGGGACGGCGATCAGCCCCAGCATTTT
once	TRBV27	14	TRBJ1-2	NA	CASSQNLGTYGYTF	TGTGCCAGCTCCCAGAACCTGGGGACCTATGGCTACACCTTC
few	TRBV11-2	15	TRBJ1-2	NA	CASSFQTGGAYGYTF	TGTGCCAGCAGCTTTCAAACGGGGGGCGCGTATGGCTACACCTTC
NA	TRBV29-1	13	TRBJ1-6	NA	CSVAPDYNSPLHF	TGCAGCGTTGCCCCGGACTATAATTCACCCCTCCACTTT
NA	TRBV21-1	14	TRBJ2-1	NA	CASSTTTVLVGQFF	TGTGCCAGCAGCACTACCACGGTCTTGGTTGGGCAGTTCTTC
NA	TRBV20-1	11	TRBJ2-7	NA	CSVRISYEQYF	TGCAGTGTTCGCATCTCCTACGAGCAGTACTTC
NA	TRBV6-6	13	TRBJ2-7	NA	CASSYMGPYEQYF	TGTGCCAGCAGTTACATGGGGCCCTACGAGCAGTACTTC
NA	TRBV5-1	14	TRBJ2-7	TRBD2	CASTTLAGVQEQYF	TGCGCCAGCACCACACTAGCGGGAGTTCAAGAGCAGTACTTC
NA	TRBV11-1	13	TRBJ1-4	TRBD1	CASSLQGGEKLFF	TGTGCCAGCAGCCTACAGGGGGGCGAAAAACTGTTTTTT